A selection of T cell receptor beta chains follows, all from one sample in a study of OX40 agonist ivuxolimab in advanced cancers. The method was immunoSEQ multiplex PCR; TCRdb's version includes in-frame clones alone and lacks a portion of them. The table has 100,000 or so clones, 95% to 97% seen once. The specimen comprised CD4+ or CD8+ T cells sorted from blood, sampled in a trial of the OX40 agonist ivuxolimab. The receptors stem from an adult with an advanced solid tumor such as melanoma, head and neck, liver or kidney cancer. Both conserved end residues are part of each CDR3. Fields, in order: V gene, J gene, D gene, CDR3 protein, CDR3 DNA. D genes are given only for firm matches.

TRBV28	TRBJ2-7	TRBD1	CASSLYGSGTGRYEQYF	TGTGCCAGCAGTTTATACGGATCCGGGACAGGCAGGTACGAGCAGTACTTC
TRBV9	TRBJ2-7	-	CASSVGRGPYEQYF	TGTGCCAGCAGCGTAGGGCGGGGGCCCTACGAGCAGTACTTC
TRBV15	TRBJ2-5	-	CATSRDWATGEETQYF	TGTGCCACCAGCAGAGATTGGGCAACCGGCGAGGAGACCCAGTACTTC
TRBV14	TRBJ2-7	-	CASSQDISYEQYF	TGTGCCAGCAGCCAAGACATCTCCTACGAGCAGTACTTC
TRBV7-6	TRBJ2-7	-	CASSLAAGTGYEQYF	TGTGCCAGCAGCTTAGCGGCCGGGACGGGATACGAGCAGTACTTC
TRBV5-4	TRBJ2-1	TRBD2	CASSPPPGLAGDEQFF	TGTGCCAGCAGCCCTCCCCCGGGACTAGCGGGAGATGAGCAGTTCTTC
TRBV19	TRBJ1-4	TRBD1	CASSMGTGYEKLFF	TGTGCCAGTAGTATGGGGACAGGGTACGAAAAACTGTTTTTT
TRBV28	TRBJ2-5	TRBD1	CASSASYGTARETQYF	TGTGCCAGCAGTGCCTCCTACGGGACAGCTCGGGAGACCCAGTACTTC
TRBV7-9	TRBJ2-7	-	CASSSLHYEQYF	TGTGCCAGCAGCTCCCTCCACTACGAGCAGTACTTC
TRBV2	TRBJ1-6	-	CASSEVPTPRFFTLHF	TGTGCCAGCAGTGAAGTTCCAACCCCTAGGTTTTTTACCCTCCACTTT
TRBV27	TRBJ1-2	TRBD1	CASRQGNYGYTF	TGTGCCAGCCGACAGGGAAACTATGGCTACACCTTC
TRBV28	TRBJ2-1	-	CASSLTPNGHEQFF	TGTGCCAGCAGTTTAACCCCCAACGGGCATGAGCAGTTCTTC
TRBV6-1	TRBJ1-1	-	CASCSGTEAFF	TGTGCCAGCTGTTCGGGGACTGAAGCTTTCTTT
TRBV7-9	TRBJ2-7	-	CASSSRQAITYEQYF	TGTGCCAGCAGCTCAAGACAAGCCATTACCTACGAGCAGTACTTC
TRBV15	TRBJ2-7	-	CATSSVRFGEQYF	TGTGCCACCAGCAGCGTACGCTTCGGCGAGCAGTACTTC
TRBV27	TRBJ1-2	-	CASSFGGDNYGYTF	TGTGCCAGCAGTTTCGGTGGAGACAACTATGGCTACACCTTC
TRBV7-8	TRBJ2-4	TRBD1	CASSLAGQGEMAKNIQYF	TGTGCCAGCAGCTTAGCCGGACAGGGGGAAATGGCCAAAAACATTCAGTACTTC